These 27 T cell receptor beta chains came from one sample sequenced in a study of human T cells and chemical hapten exposure. Time point indicated: patch test 1, 2 weeks after DPC sensitization. Treatment indicated: therapeutic diphenylcyclopropenone sensitization with weekly scalp DPC. Each CDR3 protein gets one entry after TCRdb re-called the RACE reads with MiXCR. The sample carries roughly 180,000 distinct CDR3 sequences, more than 20% recorded once. The material sequenced was whole blood, taken in connection with sensitization to the hapten diphenylcyclopropenone (DPC). These receptors were obtained from a woman aged 45-65 years with alopecia areata. Some clones in this sample may be carry-over from other donors' samples.

V usage is TRBV19 and J usage is TRBJ1-5; 7 bases line up with TRBD1. The CDR3 length is 12 residues. Germline CDR1 and CDR2: LNHDA and SQIVND (reference sequence). After removal of 8 bases from V and 5 bases from J, the junction contained 3 bases not matched to a gene. CDR3: CASGQADQPQHF. In DNA form, the CDR3 reads TGTGCCAGTGGACAGGCGGATCAGCCCCAGCATTTT.

This clonotype appeared a few times. The chain links TRBV12-3 or TRBV12-4 to TRBJ2-2, with D tentatively TRBD1 (6 bases). Trimming took off 7 bases at V and 4 bases at J, with 25 bases between the two ends. The CDR3 has 18 residues. This chain's CDR3 is CASTRQQGPSVATGELFF. The CDR3 DNA reads as TGTGCCAGCACCAGACAACAGGGCCCCTCGGTAGCCACCGGGGAGCTGTTTTTT.

This clonotype was observed a handful of times. The J gene is TRBJ2-1, the V gene TRBV7-8, with 8 bases matching TRBD2. The CDR3 covers 16 residues. The V segment lost 5 bases and the J segment 4 bases; nucleotides outside the gene matches: 10. Germline loops: CDR1 SGHVS, CDR2 FQNEAQ. Written as DNA, the CDR3 is TGTGCCAGCAGCCCAGAGCCAGCGGGAGCATACAATGAGCAGTTCTTC. It codes for CASSPEPAGAYNEQFF.

This clonotype was picked up a small number of times. The chain carries TRBV5-6 and TRBJ1-1; D is perhaps TRBD1 (6 bases). This CDR3 is built from 12 residues. The germline V and J ends were trimmed by 0 bases and 11 bases, with 11 bases remaining between them. Germline CDR1 reads SGHDT; CDR2 reads YYEEEE. CDR3 residues: CASSLATGGAFF. DNA of the CDR3: TGTGCCAGCAGCTTGGCGACAGGCGGGGCTTTCTTT.

This clonotype turned up a few times. The chain joins TRBV29-1 to TRBJ1-2; D is unclear. The CDR3 contains 14 residues. CDR1 is SQVTM and CDR2 is ANQGSEA in the germline V gene. Deletions cut 3 bases from V and 3 bases from J, with 14 bases between. CDR3 nucleotides: TGCAGCGTTGATCTGGGCGGGCAGTACTATGGCTACACCTTC. Translated: CSVDLGGQYYGYTF.

This sequence joins TRBV7-2 and TRBJ2-3; D call uncertain. V was trimmed by 2 bases and J by 6 bases, leaving 15 bases between them. This CDR3 has 15 residues. Germline V lookup: CDR1 SGHTA, CDR2 FQGNSA. CDR3 in DNA: TGTGCCAGCAGCTTACCTAGGACCTTCGGGGATACGCAGTATTTT. It specifies CASSLPRTFGDTQYF.

The chain couples TRBV29-1 to TRBJ2-4, with a weak D call TRBD1 (6 bases). The CDR3 contains 11 residues. Germline CDR1 reads SQVTM; CDR2 reads ANQGSEA. Trimming pared 5 bases from V and 7 bases from J, leaving 9 bases between. The chain's CDR3 is CSVHQGNIQYF. The DNA of the CDR3 is TGCAGCGTTCACCAGGGGAACATTCAGTACTTC.

This clonotype occurred many times. The V gene is TRBV20-1, the J gene TRBJ1-5; D may be TRBD1 (5 bases). The ends were cut back, 1 base at V and 5 bases at J, with 12 bases in the middle. The CDR3 has 14 amino acids. CDR1 and CDR2 (germline): DFQATT, SNEGSKA (reference sequence). In nucleotides, the CDR3 is TGCAGTGCTAGAGGGGGGGGGACTGATCAGCCCCAGCATTTT. Amino acids: CSARGGGTDQPQHF.

This clonotype was seen a few times. This chain connects TRBV6-6 to TRBJ1-2; weak D call: TRBD1 (5 bases). V was pared by 0 bases and J by 2 bases, with 19 bases between. Germline CDR1 and CDR2: MNHNY and SVGAGI (reference sequence). This CDR3 is built from 18 residues. This CDR3 reads CASSYSRSGGTVNYGYTF. The CDR3 DNA is TGTGCCAGCAGTTACTCGCGATCAGGTGGGACGGTCAACTATGGCTACACCTTC.

The V and J genes are TRBV9 and TRBJ1-1; no firm D call. The V end was cut by 5 bases, the J end by 0 bases, with 8 bases between. Per germline, CDR1 SGDLS and CDR2 YYNGEE. This CDR3 is 13 amino acids long. Here the CDR3 DNA reads TGTGCCAGCAGTATAGCTATGAACACTGAAGCTTTCTTT. Its translation is CASSIAMNTEAFF.

This chain connects TRBV7-2 to TRBJ1-6; 8 positions match TRBD1. V was pared by 5 bases and J by 7 bases, with 7 bases of the junction left unmatched. Per germline, CDR1 SGHTA and CDR2 FQGNSA. The CDR3 spans 15 residues. This CDR3 is CASSPNTGGNSPLHF. The CDR3 nucleotides are TGTGCCAGCAGCCCGAACACAGGGGGAAATTCACCCCTCCACTTT.

This chain uses TRBV3-1 with TRBJ1-6; D is unresolved. The CDR3 is 14 amino acids. The V gene lost 1 base and the J gene lost 10 bases, with 11 bases spanning the gap. Germline V gene lookup returns CDR1 LGHDT and CDR2 YNNKEL (reference sequence). CDR3 coding DNA: TGTGCCAGCAGCCAAGGGATTCGGAGCTCACCCCTCCACTTT. Protein sequence: CASSQGIRSSPLHF.

The sample holds a few counts of this clonotype. The chain carries TRBV29-1 and TRBJ1-4, with TRBD1 as a possible D gene (5 bases). This CDR3 contains 12 residues. Trimming took 7 bases from V and 8 from J, leaving 14 bases between them. The germline gives CDR1 SQVTM, CDR2 ANQGSEA. CDR3 bases: TGCAGCGCCTTCCGGGGGAGCGAAAAACTGTTTTTT. It codes for CSAFRGSEKLFF. Based on the CDR3 plus reference TRBV29-1 and TRBJ1-4, the full variable domain is SAVISQKPSRDICQRGTSLTIQCQVDSQVTMMFWYRQQPGQSLTLIATANQGSEATYESGFVIDKFPISRPNLTFSTLTVSNMSPEDSSIYLCSAFRGSEKLFFGSGTQLSVL.

J is TRBJ2-1 and V is TRBV27; 9 bases fit TRBD2. The CDR3 extends over 16 amino acids. The germline V gene encodes CDR1 MNHEY and CDR2 SMNVEV (reference sequence). The ends lost 5 bases at V and 4 bases at J; junction bases unmatched: 9. The CDR3 spells CASSLQGGLAYNEQFF. CDR3 bases: TGTGCCAGCAGTCTCCAGGGGGGACTAGCTTACAATGAGCAGTTCTTC.

There are a few counts of this clonotype. The J gene is TRBJ2-1, the V gene TRBV7-9, with D uncertain. This CDR3 has 12 amino acids. Trimming took off 11 bases at V and 6 bases at J, with 14 bases between the two ends. Germline V lookup: CDR1 SEHNR, CDR2 FQNEAQ (reference sequence). The CDR3 loop is CAFGATRNEQFF. CDR3 nucleotide sequence: TGTGCCTTTGGAGCAACTCGCAATGAGCAGTTCTTC.

The sample holds a few counts of this clonotype. The chain recombines TRBV24-1 with TRBJ2-1; TRBD2 matches at 9 bases. The CDR3 has 13 residues. Losses at the gene ends were 10 bases for V and 4 bases for J; bases not matched to a gene: 4. Germline loops: CDR1 KGHDR, CDR2 SFDVKD. Written as DNA, the CDR3 is TGTGCCACGGGGACTAGCAGGTACAATGAGCAGTTCTTC. This encodes CATGTSRYNEQFF.

For the CDR3, the DNA is TGTGCCAGCATACCGGCGGAAGACTCCTACGAGCAGTACTTC. It translates to CASIPAEDSYEQYF. The chain is built from TRBV12-3 or TRBV12-4 and TRBJ2-7; D is uncertain. V shed 7 bases and J shed 0 bases, with 13 bases lying between them. CDR3 size: 14 residues.

The rearrangement links TRBV7-6 to TRBJ2-7, with D unresolved. The ends were cut back, 3 bases at V and 0 bases at J, with 12 bases in the middle. The CDR3 covers 15 residues. Per germline, CDR1 SGHVS and CDR2 FNYEAQ. The CDR3 sequence is CASSLQPRSSYEQYF. The CDR3 DNA sequence: TGTGCCAGCAGCTTGCAGCCTAGAAGCTCCTACGAGCAGTACTTC.

This sequence joins TRBV9 and TRBJ2-5; 11 nucleotides agree with TRBD2. The CDR3 has 16 amino acids. The trim removed 3 bases at V and 3 bases at J, leaving 7 bases unmatched. The germline V gene encodes CDR1 SGDLS and CDR2 YYNGEE. CDR3 DNA sequence: TGTGCCAGCAGCGCAAGGGGGACTAGCGGTAAAGAGACCCAGTACTTC. This sequence encodes CASSARGTSGKETQYF.

The chain combines TRBV6-1 with TRBJ2-3, with D perhaps matching TRBD2 (6 bases). The CDR3 is 13 amino acids. In germline, CDR1 is MNHNS, CDR2 SASEGT. CDR3 nucleotide sequence: TGTGTCAGTGAGACGGGAGGCACAGATACGCAGTATTTT. This translates into CVSETGGTDTQYF.

This clonotype was seen just once. CDR3 amino acids: CAISESDVLYEKLFF. CDR3 sequence (DNA): TGTGCCATCAGTGAGTCCGACGTTCTGTATGAAAAACTGTTTTTT. The V gene is TRBV10-3, the J gene TRBJ1-4, with D unresolved. Germline V gene sequence: CDR1 ENHRY, CDR2 SYGVKD. The ends were cut back, 0 bases at V and 6 bases at J, with 11 bases in the middle. The CDR3 runs 15 residues.

This clonotype showed up just once. V and J are TRBV18 and TRBJ1-2, with 9 bases aligning to TRBD1. Germline V gene data show CDR1 as KGHSH and CDR2 as LQKENI. The V and J ends lost 7 bases and 6 bases, in that order; junction bases with no gene match: 6. The CDR3 totals 13 residues. The CDR3 region has the DNA TGTGCCAGCTTAATGGGGACAGGGAATGGCTACACCTTC. Translating gives CASLMGTGNGYTF.

V gene TRBV20-1 combines with J gene TRBJ1-1; no clear D gene. This CDR3 region has 12 residues. V was cut by 5 bases and J by 3 bases, with 10 bases left in between. The germline gives CDR1 DFQATT, CDR2 SNEGSKA (reference sequence). CDR3 in amino acids: CSAAPPYTEAFF. The CDR3 nucleotides read TGCAGTGCTGCCCCACCTTACACTGAAGCTTTCTTT.

This clonotype was found a few times. V is TRBV7-2 and J is TRBJ2-3; D uncertain. Germline V gene lookup returns CDR1 SGHTA and CDR2 FQGNSA. The V and J ends lost 3 bases and 5 bases respectively, with 9 bases between them. The CDR3 totals 13 residues. The CDR3 DNA follows: TGTGCCAGCAGCTTTGCTAGACGAGATACGCAGTATTTT. This sequence encodes CASSFARRDTQYF.

In this sample, this clonotype turned up a few times. The CDR3 DNA reads TGCAGTGCTAGGTCACCGGGACAGCTGTACGAGCAGTACTTC. Its translation: CSARSPGQLYEQYF. The chain carries TRBV20-1 and TRBJ2-7, with TRBD1 matching over 7 bases. Germline CDR1 is DFQATT and CDR2 is SNEGSKA (reference sequence). J lost 4 bases, V lost 3 bases, and 9 bases had no gene match. The CDR3 sequence is 14 residues long.

The J gene is TRBJ2-3, the V gene TRBV12-3 or TRBV12-4; D is uncertain. This CDR3 spans 12 amino acids. The germline V and J ends were trimmed by 6 bases and 4 bases, with 8 bases remaining between them. CDR3 in DNA: TGTGCCAGCAGACAAGGACCAGATACGCAGTATTTT. It encodes CASRQGPDTQYF.

This clonotype was observed a few times. The chain uses TRBV19 and TRBJ2-1; 7 nucleotides align to TRBD1. CDR3 length equals 16 residues. Germline-derived CDR1 and CDR2 are LNHDA and SQIVND (reference sequence). Unmatched junction bases numbered 13, after V lost 7 bases and J lost 4 bases. The CDR3 sequence is CASTRTGGGFYNEQFF. CDR3 DNA: TGTGCCAGTACCCGGACAGGCGGCGGTTTTTACAATGAGCAGTTCTTC.